This T cell receptor (beta chain) was profiled in a study of blood T cell repertoires in COVID-19. At the level of the study: Some COVID-19 samples were acute and others convalescent; all came from the United States, Italy and Spain. PBMCs, B-cell-depleted T cells, or T cells provided the cDNA or gDNA that made up the material.

This CDR3 comprises 13 residues. Germline V gives CDR1 KGHDR, CDR2 SFDVKD. V lost 7 bases and J 0 bases, leaving 7 bases between the germline ends. Sequencing used immunoSEQ multiplex PCR; TCRdb keeps in-frame clones, though not all of them. This table holds under 200,000 clones, 65% to 85% found once. The clonotype originates from a woman in her forties with acute COVID-19. V is TRBV24-1 and J is TRBJ2-3; D is unclear. Sequencing was carried out using PBMCs or T cells enriched from blood (not recorded which). The CDR3 bases are TGTGCCACCAGGCCGACAAGCACAGATACGCAGTATTTT. Translating gives CATRPTSTDTQYF.